Sequencing of this T cell receptor beta chain was carried out in a study of shared clonotypes between healthy human individuals. Notes on the study in general: The generation probabilities recorded for non-shared clonotypes fell below those of clonotypes shared by all four donors.

Healthy HIV-negative adults with no recent acute infections or vaccinations were recruited as donors. All donors were Caucasian adults living in Nashville, Tennessee. Note on this clone: Its antigen remains unidentified.

Looked up from germline, CDR1 is SGHTA and CDR2 is FQGNSA. Trimming cost V 4 bases and J 6 bases, with 10 bases left between them. The length of the CDR3 is 13 residues. Sequencing used immunoSEQ multiplex PCR; TCRdb keeps in-frame clones, though not all of them. The sample yields over a million clones, roughly 96% seen once. The V gene is TRBV7-2, the J gene TRBJ2-1; D is unclear. The origin of this receptor is a man aged 25 to 40 in good health. Sequenced input: naive CD4+ T cells sorted from blood. Documented subset: CD45RA+ positively selected. CDR3: CASSSPILNEQFF. The CDR3 nucleotides are TGTGCCAGCAGCTCGCCCATCCTCAATGAGCAGTTCTTC. Full variable domain (missing parts from reference TRBV7-2 and TRBJ2-1): GAGVSQSPSNKVTEKGKDVELRCDPISGHTALYWYRQSLGQGLEFLIYFQGNSAPDKSGLPSDRFSAERTGGSVSTLTIQRTQQEDSAVYLCASSSPILNEQFFGPGTRLTVL.